These 22 T cell receptor beta chains came from one sample sequenced in a study of OX40 agonist ivuxolimab in advanced cancers. Generated by immunoSEQ multiplex PCR, the TCRdb table keeps only in-frame clones and is missing some. The sample gives approximately 100,000 clones, less than 95% of which show up once; around 1.5% is in the top ten. Source: CD4+ or CD8+ T cells sorted from blood, taken in a trial of the OX40 agonist ivuxolimab. The receptors derive from an adult with an advanced solid tumor such as melanoma, head and neck, liver or kidney cancer.

The CDR3 reads CASSLGHRNTEAFF. In DNA form, the CDR3 reads TGTGCCAGCAGCTTAGGGCACAGGAACACTGAAGCTTTCTTT. This chain connects TRBV11-3 to TRBJ1-1; D gene uncertain. The CDR3 runs to 14 residues. V lost 1 base and J 1 base, leaving 7 bases between the germline ends. The germline CDR1 and CDR2 sequences are SGHNT and YENEEA.

The chain links TRBV19 to TRBJ1-1; D uncertain. CDR3 length: 14 residues. Germline V lookup: CDR1 LNHDA, CDR2 SQIVND (reference sequence). The V gene lost 2 bases and the J gene lost 3 bases, with 10 bases spanning the gap. This CDR3 is CASSIPGRDTEAFF. DNA of the CDR3: TGTGCCAGTAGTATACCCGGGCGGGACACTGAAGCTTTCTTT. Complete variable domain (other parts from reference TRBV19 and TRBJ1-1): DGGITQSPKYLFRKEGQNVTLSCEQNLNHDAMYWYRQDPGQGLRLIYYSQIVNDFQKGDIAEGYSVSREKKESFPLTVTSAQKNPTAFYLCASSIPGRDTEAFFGQGTRLTVV.

The chain joins TRBV18 to TRBJ2-5; D is undetermined. CDR1 is KGHSH and CDR2 is LQKENI in the germline V gene. The CDR3 covers 13 residues. The ends were cut back, 4 bases at V and 4 bases at J, with 10 bases in the middle. The CDR3 DNA reads TGTGCCAGCTCACGTGGGGTCCGAGAGACCCAGTACTTC. Translated, it gives CASSRGVRETQYF.

J is TRBJ2-3 and V is TRBV5-1; D gene ambiguous. V was clipped by 2 bases and J by 4 bases, with 14 bases between them. Germline V lookup: CDR1 SGHRS, CDR2 YFSETQ. This CDR3 has 15 residues. DNA for the CDR3: TGCGCCAGCAGCTTTAATAGTGAGGATTCAGATACGCAGTATTTT. Protein: CASSFNSEDSDTQYF. The whole variable domain, remainder taken from reference TRBV5-1 and TRBJ2-3, is KAGVTQTPRYLIKTRGQQVTLSCSPISGHRSVSWYQQTPGQGLQFLFEYFSETQRNKGNFPGRFSGRQFSNSRSEMNVSTLELGDSALYLCASSFNSEDSDTQYFGPGTRLTVL.

The chain is built from TRBV2 and TRBJ2-5, with TRBD1 identical over 8 bases. V lost 6 bases to trimming and J lost 1 base; unmatched junction nucleotides: 7. The CDR3 has 15 residues. Germline CDR1 reads SNHLY; CDR2 reads FYNNEI. Here the CDR3 reads CASRPGGTFQETQYF. The CDR3 DNA is TGTGCCAGCAGACCAGGGGGCACTTTCCAAGAGACCCAGTACTTC. Full variable domain (remainder filled in from reference TRBV2 and TRBJ2-5): EPEVTQTPSHQVTQMGQEVILRCVPISNHLYFYWYRQILGQKVEFLVSFYNNEISEKSEIFDDQFSVERPDGSNFTLKIRSTKLEDSAMYFCASRPGGTFQETQYFGPGTRLLVL.

This sequence joins TRBV11-2 and TRBJ2-1, with TRBD2 matching 8 bases. The CDR3 covers 16 residues. Germline assignment: CDR1 SGHAT and CDR2 FQNNGV. V lost 7 bases and J lost 2; bases outside the gene matches: 10. CDR3 amino acids: CASTMVAGFPYNEQFF. The DNA of the CDR3 is TGTGCCAGCACCATGGTAGCGGGATTCCCCTACAATGAGCAGTTCTTC.

The rearrangement links TRBV7-9 to TRBJ1-3; no firm D call. Trimming cost V 0 bases and J 4 bases, with 4 bases left between them. Germline CDR1 and CDR2: SEHNR and FQNEAQ (reference sequence). This CDR3 has 13 amino acids. CDR3 sequence (DNA): TGTGCCAGCAGCTTAGCGGGCGGAAACACCATATATTTT. Residues: CASSLAGGNTIYF.

This chain joins TRBV11-2 and TRBJ2-7, with 11 bases that match TRBD2. The CDR3 spans 15 residues. Per the germline V gene, CDR1 is SGHAT and CDR2 is FQNNGV. V lost 5 bases and J lost 7; bases outside the gene matches: 10. In DNA, the CDR3 is TGTGCCAGCAGCCCCTTACTAGCGGGGGCCTTGGAGCAGTACTTC. Amino acids: CASSPLLAGALEQYF.

This clone was counted a few times. The chain links TRBV6-1 to TRBJ2-7, with 7 bases that match TRBD2. Germline lookup yields CDR1 MNHNS and CDR2 SASEGT. J lost 6 bases, V lost 7 bases, and 9 bases had no gene match. This CDR3 spans 13 amino acids. The CDR3 region has the DNA TGTGCCAGCACGCCTAGCGGAGCCGGCGAGCAGTACTTC. Protein product: CASTPSGAGEQYF.

The J gene is TRBJ1-5, the V gene TRBV5-1; tentative D call: TRBD1 (5 bases). Germline lookup yields CDR1 SGHRS and CDR2 YFSETQ. The CDR3 runs to 13 residues. V lost 5 bases and J lost 3, with 9 bases in between. The CDR3 region has the DNA TGCGCCAGCAGTCAGGACACCAATCAGCCCCAGCATTTT. Protein product: CASSQDTNQPQHF.

This clone showed up just once. The rearrangement links TRBV5-6 to TRBJ2-1; 8 nucleotides line up with TRBD2. The V segment lost 4 bases and the J segment 1 base; nucleotides outside the gene matches: 4. Germline loops: CDR1 SGHDT, CDR2 YYEEEE. This CDR3 comprises 15 residues. The CDR3 sequence: CASSNSGTSYNEQFF. Written as DNA, the CDR3 is TGTGCCAGCAGCAATAGCGGGACGTCCTACAATGAGCAGTTCTTC. Filled out from reference TRBV5-6 and TRBJ2-1, the complete variable domain reads DAGVTQSPTHLIKTRGQQVTLRCSPKSGHDTVSWYQQALGQGPQFIFQYYEEEERQRGNFPDRFSGHQFPNYSSELNVNALLLGDSALYLCASSNSGTSYNEQFFGPGTRLTVL.

V usage is TRBV6-5 and J usage is TRBJ2-7; D may be TRBD1 or TRBD2 (5 bases each). The V end was cut by 8 bases, the J end by 7 bases, with 12 bases between. The CDR3 contains 11 residues. Germline CDR1 is MNHEY and CDR2 is SVGAGI. The CDR3 DNA follows: TGTGCCAGCGGGACGGGGCGTGAGCAGTACTTC. Translated: CASGTGREQYF.

The rearrangement joins TRBV10-3 to TRBJ2-7; TRBD2 matches 9 bases. The CDR3 length is 15 residues. Germline V gene data show CDR1 as ENHRY and CDR2 as SYGVKD. V gave up 6 bases and J gave up 7 bases; unmatched junction bases: 13. CDR3: CAIRPGTSTRGEQYF. CDR3 bases: TGTGCCATCAGACCCGGGACTAGCACCCGGGGTGAGCAGTACTTC.

CDR3 nucleotide sequence: TGTGCCAGCAGCGTAGATTTGGGGCGCGGCTATGGCTACACCTTC. The encoded protein is CASSVDLGRGYGYTF. The rearrangement uses TRBV9 and TRBJ1-2, with D perhaps TRBD1 (5 bases). V shed 0 bases and J shed 4 bases, with 13 bases lying between them. The CDR3 spans 15 residues. Germline V CDR1 and CDR2: SGDLS, YYNGEE.

The chain combines TRBV11-3 with TRBJ1-1; no reliable D call. V lost 3 bases and J 7 bases, leaving 9 bases between the germline ends. CDR3 length equals 12 residues. Germline CDR1 SGHNT, CDR2 YENEEA. CDR3: CASSFGRYEAFF. CDR3 coding DNA: TGTGCCAGCAGCTTCGGACGGTATGAAGCTTTCTTT.

The V call is TRBV2, the J call TRBJ2-1; 8 positions agree with TRBD2. The germline gives CDR1 SNHLY, CDR2 FYNNEI. The CDR3 extends over 13 amino acids. J was trimmed by 5 bases and V by 7 bases; bases with no gene match: 4. The CDR3 reads CASIGLANNEQFF. DNA of the CDR3: TGTGCCAGCATCGGACTAGCAAACAATGAGCAGTTCTTC.

CDR3 in amino acids: CASPDEGATNEKLFF. The CDR3 coding sequence is TGTGCCAGCCCTGACGAGGGGGCAACTAATGAAAAACTGTTTTTT. J is TRBJ1-4 and V is TRBV6-4; maybe TRBD1 (6 bases). V lost 8 bases and J lost 0, with 13 bases in between. The CDR3 runs 15 residues. The germline gives CDR1 MRHNA, CDR2 SNTAGT.

The V and J genes are TRBV30 and TRBJ1-4; D not resolved. Germline CDR1 and CDR2: GTSNPN and SVGIG (reference sequence). This CDR3 has 14 amino acids. The V end was cut by 1 base, the J end by 8 bases, with 14 bases between. The CDR3 DNA is TGTGCCTGGAGTGGCCGGGAGCTACTCGAAAAACTGTTTTTT. Protein product: CAWSGRELLEKLFF.

The V call is TRBV6-4, the J call TRBJ2-2, with no clear D. V was trimmed by 1 base and J by 5 bases, leaving 5 bases between them. The germline V gene encodes CDR1 MRHNA and CDR2 SNTAGT. The CDR3 is made up of 13 amino acids. CDR3 amino acids: CASSDLQTGELFF. In nucleotides, the CDR3 is TGTGCCAGCAGTGACTTACAGACCGGGGAGCTGTTTTTT.

CDR3 region: CASSGAGADTEAFF. The CDR3 bases are TGTGCCAGCAGCGGTGCGGGGGCAGACACTGAAGCTTTCTTT. The chain has TRBV6-1 and TRBJ1-1, with a weak D call TRBD1 (6 bases). The CDR3 extends over 14 amino acids. Looked up from germline, CDR1 is MNHNS and CDR2 is SASEGT. The ends were cut back, 6 bases at V and 3 bases at J, with 14 bases in the middle.

This chain links TRBV6-5 with TRBJ1-2, with TRBD1 identical over 9 bases. This CDR3 is 14 amino acids long. Germline V gene sequence: CDR1 MNHEY, CDR2 SVGAGI. V shed 4 bases and J 4 bases; nucleotides not matched to a gene: 4. CDR3 nucleotide sequence: TGTGCCAGCAGTTCACAGGGGGCGTTCTATGGCTACACCTTC. This encodes CASSSQGAFYGYTF.

The chain recombines TRBV4-2 with TRBJ1-2; D unclear. V lost 0 bases, J lost 1 base, and 12 bases lay in between. CDR1 is LGHNA and CDR2 is YNFKEQ in the germline V gene. The CDR3 has 16 residues. The CDR3 is CASSQEVGQLNYGYTF. The CDR3, as DNA: TGTGCCAGCAGCCAAGAAGTGGGCCAGCTTAACTATGGCTACACCTTC.